This entry concerns a single T cell receptor beta chain. Its specificity is unknown. The data stem from a study of OX40 agonist ivuxolimab in advanced cancers. Study-level findings and limits: Expanded clones tended on average to be more numerous among CD8+ T cells than CD4+.

People who had autoimmune disease history or systemic immunosuppression were excluded. The repertoire was sequenced with immunoSEQ multiplex PCR; TCRdb's copy has only in-frame clones and lacks some. The sample includes 60,000 to 100,000 clones, around 93% seen only once; the top ten take around 10%. Germline V CDR1 and CDR2: SGHDT, YYEEEE. Trimming left V 2 bases short and J 3 bases short, with 12 bases between. The CDR3 is made up of 14 amino acids. The chain is built from TRBV5-6 and TRBJ2-7; D may be TRBD1 (5 bases). The sequences come from CD4+ or CD8+ T cells sorted from blood, collected in a trial of the OX40 agonist ivuxolimab. The receptor was derived from an adult with an advanced solid tumor such as melanoma, head and neck, liver or kidney cancer. The CDR3 region is CASSLLDTSYEQYF. The CDR3 nucleotides are TGTGCCAGCAGCTTACTGGACACGAGCTACGAGCAGTACTTC.